This entry is about one T cell receptor beta chain. Its target is not known. The data are from a study of T cell responses to AZD1222 COVID-19 vaccine. Data came from immunoSEQ multiplex PCR; TCRdb stores just in-frame clones and leaves some out. The data show around 200,000 clones, roughly 91% seen once. V lost 3 bases, J lost 4 bases, and 13 bases lay in between. The CDR3 runs 14 residues. Germline V lookup: CDR1 SGDLS, CDR2 YYNGEE. Whole-study findings and limits: Donors in the cohort were predominantly white British and more often female, and clonal diversity was possibly underestimated.

This chain joins TRBV9 and TRBJ1-2, with D uncertain. The source material was peripheral blood, sampled 28 days after the second dose of the MenACWY control vaccine. This TCR derives from an adult who received the MenACWY meningococcal vaccine as a control. The CDR3 region has the DNA TGTGCCAGCAGCGCCACCCCCTGGAGCTATGGCTACACCTTC. Residues: CASSATPWSYGYTF.